This T cell receptor (beta chain) was sequenced in a study of T cell responses to AZD1222 COVID-19 vaccine. For the study at large: Second doses at about 4 or about 12 weeks were pooled. Study-level findings and limits: Repertoire sampling was restricted to post-peak T cell response timepoints. White British ancestry dominated among donors, who included more females, and clonal diversity was possibly underestimated. Just a handful of people given AZD1222 tested seropositive at baseline.

Sequenced by immunoSEQ multiplex PCR; TCRdb stores in-frame clones only, minus some. This sample has about 97,000 clones, with over 75% found just once. The CDR3 is made up of 14 amino acids. Germline values: CDR1 SGHNT, CDR2 YENEEA. Trimming shortened V by 5 bases and J by 2 bases, and 10 bases separated the two germline ends. For this clone: Its antigen remains unidentified.

V usage is TRBV11-3 and J usage is TRBJ1-3; maybe TRBD1 (5 bases). The TCR originated in an adult in good health. Sequencing used peripheral blood, obtained on day 0 of AZD1222 vaccination. CDR3 in amino acids: CASSQGSPGNTIYF. CDR3 coding DNA: TGTGCCAGCAGCCAGGGTTCCCCTGGAAACACCATATATTTT.